This passage covers 16 T cell receptor beta chains from one sample sequenced in a study of blood T cell repertoires in COVID-19. Clones were sequenced by immunoSEQ multiplex PCR, and TCRdb holds only the in-frame ones, with some missing. The sample lists 140,000 or so clones, around four fifths occurring once. Input material: PBMCs or T cells enriched from blood (not recorded which). The receptor source for this set is a woman aged 40 to 50 who had recovered from COVID-19.

This chain joins TRBV9 and TRBJ2-2, with 12 bases aligning to TRBD1. Germline trimming cut 2 bases from V and 4 bases from J; bases unmatched to any gene: 3. Germline V gene sequence: CDR1 SGDLS, CDR2 YYNGEE. This CDR3 is built from 16 residues. As DNA, the CDR3 is TGTGCCAGCAGCGTGGAGGGACAGGGGGCCACCGGGGAGCTGTTTTTT. Translated, it gives CASSVEGQGATGELFF.

The chain joins TRBV3-1 (or the pseudogene TRBV3-2) to TRBJ1-2, with 9 bases aligning to TRBD1. The germline V gene has CDR1 LGHDT and CDR2 YNNKEL (reference sequence). The CDR3 spans 14 residues. The V and J ends lost 2 bases and 8 bases, in that order; junction bases with no gene match: 6. The CDR3 nucleotides read TGTGCCAGCAGCCAATTGGGACAGGGAGGCGGCTACACCTTC. The encoded protein is CASSQLGQGGGYTF.

This chain uses TRBV5-1 with TRBJ1-3; tentative D call: TRBD1 (5 bases). CDR1 is SGHRS and CDR2 is YFSETQ in the germline V gene. The CDR3 is 16 residues long. V was pared by 0 bases and J by 4 bases, with 14 bases between. CDR3 amino acids: CASSLGGQAAGNTIYF. The CDR3 nucleotides are TGCGCCAGCAGCTTGGGCGGACAAGCTGCCGGAAACACCATATATTTT.

The V and J genes are TRBV30 and TRBJ1-2; TRBD1 matches at 8 bases. In germline, CDR1 is GTSNPN, CDR2 SVGIG (reference sequence). The ends lost 8 bases at V and 8 bases at J; junction bases unmatched: 13. The CDR3 contains 13 residues. CDR3 DNA sequence: TGTGCCAAAACAGGGTCCGGGACAGGAGGCTACACCTTC. Translated: CAKTGSGTGGYTF.

The rearrangement joins TRBV4-1 to TRBJ2-7; 11 bases line up with TRBD1. Germline CDR1 reads MGHRA; CDR2 reads YSYEKL. CDR3 size: 14 residues. Germline trimming cut 3 bases from V and 4 bases from J; bases unmatched to any gene: 2. The CDR3 is CASSQDRGLYEQYF. CDR3 in DNA: TGCGCCAGCAGCCAGGACAGGGGGCTTTACGAGCAGTACTTC.

The chain uses TRBV3-1 (or the pseudogene TRBV3-2) and TRBJ2-7; TRBD1 is a possible D gene (6 bases). From germline, CDR1 is LGHDT and CDR2 YNNKEL (reference sequence). The CDR3 has 17 residues. With 0 bases removed from V and 3 bases from J, the gap between germline ends came to 18 bases. CDR3 in DNA: TGTGCCAGCAGCCAAGATTCTCCGCAGGGGAGAGTCTACGAGCAGTACTTC. Translation: CASSQDSPQGRVYEQYF.

The V call is TRBV27, the J call TRBJ2-5; possibly TRBD1 for D (5 bases). V was clipped by 2 bases and J by 1 base, with 14 bases between them. CDR1 is MNHEY, CDR2 SMNVEV, per germline (reference sequence). CDR3 length: 16 residues. CDR3: CASSLARTLSQETQYF. Written as DNA, the CDR3 is TGTGCCAGCAGTTTAGCCCGGACACTCTCCCAAGAGACCCAGTACTTC.

The chain couples TRBV2 to TRBJ1-3; weak D call: TRBD1 (5 bases). Per germline, CDR1 SNHLY and CDR2 FYNNEI. The CDR3 extends over 15 amino acids. V lost 6 bases and J 0 bases, leaving 12 bases between the germline ends. The DNA of the CDR3 is TGTGCCAGCAGCGTCCAGGGTTCCTCTGGAAACACCATATATTTT. Protein sequence: CASSVQGSSGNTIYF.

V usage is TRBV9 and J usage is TRBJ2-1; 9 nucleotides agree with TRBD2. CDR1 and CDR2 (germline): SGDLS, YYNGEE. With 0 bases clipped from V and 3 bases from J, the junction kept 1 base outside the gene matches. This CDR3 is 15 amino acids long. The CDR3 coding sequence is TGTGCCAGCAGCGTAGCGACTAGCGGCTACAATGAGCAGTTCTTC. Translation gives CASSVATSGYNEQFF. The variable domain in full, with the rest retrieved from reference TRBV9 and TRBJ2-1, is DSGVTQTPKHLITATGQRVTLRCSPRSGDLSVYWYQQSLDQGLQFLIQYYNGEERAKGNILERFSAQQFPDLHSELNLSSLELGDSALYFCASSVATSGYNEQFFGPGTRLTVL.

A remark on this clone: Within the sample, other DNA sequences also encode this same CDR3. The CDR3 reads CASSLSGEAFF. CDR3 bases: TGTGCCAGCAGCTTATCGGGTGAAGCTTTCTTT. The chain couples TRBV7-9 to TRBJ1-1; D is uncertain. The CDR3 loop spans 11 amino acids. Trimming pared 2 bases from V and 7 bases from J, leaving 5 bases between. Germline V gene data show CDR1 as SEHNR and CDR2 as FQNEAQ (reference sequence).

The gene calls are TRBV6-1 and TRBJ2-2, with 8 bases identical to TRBD1. The CDR3 has 14 amino acids. Trimming cost V 3 bases and J 5 bases; bases outside gene matches: 2. Germline CDR1 and CDR2: MNHNS and SASEGT. CDR3 residues: CASSDNRGTGELFF. The CDR3 DNA reads TGTGCCAGCAGTGACAACAGGGGGACCGGGGAGCTGTTTTTT.

The chain joins TRBV3-1 (or the pseudogene TRBV3-2) to TRBJ1-1, with D possibly TRBD1 on 5 matching bases. Looked up from germline, CDR1 is LGHDT and CDR2 is YNNKEL (reference sequence). V lost 1 base, J lost 4 bases, and 13 bases lay in between. The CDR3 totals 15 residues. CDR3 bases: TGTGCCAGCAGCCAAGTCTTGGGCGGGGGCACTGAAGCTTTCTTT. It specifies CASSQVLGGGTEAFF.

The rearrangement uses TRBV12-3 or TRBV12-4 and TRBJ2-1, with a weak D call TRBD2 (6 bases). V was cut by 6 bases and J by 7 bases, with 7 bases left in between. This CDR3 region has 11 residues. The CDR3 DNA follows: TGTGCCAGCAGAGGAGGGAATGAGCAGTTCTTC. Protein product: CASRGGNEQFF.

In its sample, this clone was seen once. This chain links TRBV27 with TRBJ1-1, with D possibly matching TRBD1 (6 bases). The CDR3 length is 13 residues. Germline assignment: CDR1 MNHEY and CDR2 SMNVEV (reference sequence). The V end lost 3 bases, the J end lost 11 bases, and 16 bases lay between the germline ends. For the CDR3, the DNA is TGTGCCAGCAGTTTGTACACCCCAGGGGAGGCTTTCTTT. It specifies CASSLYTPGEAFF.

This clone occurred a few times. The chain recombines TRBV5-1 with TRBJ1-4; TRBD1 matches at 9 bases. The CDR3 covers 15 residues. Germline CDR1 and CDR2: SGHRS and YFSETQ. V dropped 0 bases and J dropped 8; count of bases not matched to a gene: 5. The CDR3 here is CASSLENRGHEKLFF. Written as DNA, the CDR3 is TGCGCCAGCAGCTTGGAAAACAGGGGGCACGAAAAACTGTTTTTT.

J is TRBJ2-7 and V is TRBV6-5; D remains ambiguous. This CDR3 region has 11 residues. Trimming cost V 10 bases and J 1 base, with 8 bases left between them. CDR1 and CDR2 (germline): MNHEY, SVGAGI. This CDR3 is CAILPSYEQYF. The CDR3 DNA is TGTGCCATTCTCCCTTCCTACGAGCAGTACTTC.